These T cell receptor beta chains were read from a single sample in a study of PD-1 blockade in classical Hodgkin lymphoma. Assay used: immunoSEQ multiplex PCR; TCRdb lists only in-frame clones, some missing. There are some 50,000 clones in the sample; about 73% occur only once, and approximately 10% lies in the top ten. The specimen comprised peripheral blood mononuclear cells (PBMCs), sampled at baseline. Every receptor here comes from a human donor with classical Hodgkin lymphoma. The CDR3 runs from the conserved cysteine through the conserved F or W. Fields, in order: V gene, clone size, J gene, D gene, CDR3 protein, CDR3 DNA. D genes are given only for firm matches. Where a row states a size, it is once, few, many or the class of an expanded clone; other rows omit it.

>TRBV19|NA|TRBJ2-7|TRBD1
CASSRYTGQGIEQYF
TGTGCCAGTAGTCGCTATACGGGACAGGGCATCGAGCAGTACTTC
>TRBV19|NA|TRBJ1-6|TRBD1
CASSSGGSNSPLHF
TGTGCCAGTAGTTCAGGGGGAAGTAATTCACCCCTCCACTTT
>TRBV9|NA|TRBJ1-2|TRBD1
CASSVGTGPNYGYTF
TGTGCCAGCAGCGTAGGGACAGGACCAAACTATGGCTACACCTTC
>TRBV9|few|TRBJ1-2|TRBD1
CASSPPAGGNYGYTF
TGTGCCAGCAGCCCCCCAGCAGGGGGGAACTATGGCTACACCTTC
>TRBV5-8|NA|TRBJ2-7|NA
CASSLAVSEGPYF
TGTGCCAGCAGCTTAGCGGTGTCCGAGGGGCCGTACTTC
>TRBV18|many|TRBJ2-7|NA
CASSPQNEQYF
TGTGCCAGCTCACCACAGAACGAGCAGTACTTC
>TRBV2|NA|TRBJ2-4|NA
CASSRARDKNIQYF
TGTGCCAGCAGTAGGGCACGGGACAAAAACATTCAGTACTTC
>TRBV6-6|NA|TRBJ1-1|NA
CASGIGGLVEAFF
TGTGCCAGCGGGATCGGAGGGCTCGTTGAAGCTTTCTTT
>TRBV6-6|NA|TRBJ1-2|TRBD1
CASRLSRDRSYGYTF
TGTGCCAGCAGGCTTTCCCGGGACAGGAGCTATGGCTACACCTTC
>TRBV2|NA|TRBJ1-5|NA
CASSGPGGIRQPQHF
TGTGCCAGCAGTGGACCTGGGGGGATTCGACAGCCCCAGCATTTT
>TRBV6-6|NA|TRBJ1-5|NA
CASSSETTSNQPQHF
TGTGCCAGCAGTTCGGAGACGACGAGCAATCAGCCCCAGCATTTT
>TRBV15|NA|TRBJ2-5|TRBD1
CATSTMLRDSQETQYF
TGTGCCACCAGCACTATGCTTCGGGACAGCCAAGAGACCCAGTACTTC
>TRBV5-1|NA|TRBJ2-7|TRBD2
CASSPGLAGGPGEQYF
TGCGCCAGCAGCCCGGGACTAGCGGGAGGGCCTGGCGAGCAGTACTTC
>TRBV18|NA|TRBJ1-2|NA
CASSELQGANYGYTF
TGTGCCAGCTCAGAATTACAGGGAGCTAACTATGGCTACACCTTC
>TRBV28|NA|TRBJ2-1|NA
CASSTTALFAYEQFF
TGTGCCAGCAGTACGACGGCCTTATTCGCCTATGAGCAGTTCTTC
>TRBV9|few|TRBJ1-4|TRBD1
CASSPRTGEKLFF
TGTGCCAGCAGCCCGCGGACAGGAGAAAAACTGTTTTTT
>TRBV23-1|NA|TRBJ2-1|TRBD1
CASTRDRAEQFF
TGCGCCAGCACCCGGGACAGGGCTGAGCAGTTCTTC
>TRBV9|NA|TRBJ1-3|NA
CASSPHGAGNTIYF
TGTGCCAGCAGCCCCCATGGGGCTGGAAACACCATATATTTT
>TRBV27|few|TRBJ2-7|NA
CASSPDPSYEQYF
TGTGCCAGCAGTCCGGACCCATCCTACGAGCAGTACTTC
>TRBV7-9|NA|TRBJ1-4|NA
CASSLGREAEKLFF
TGTGCCAGCAGCCTCGGCAGGGAAGCTGAAAAACTGTTTTTT
>TRBV6-7|NA|TRBJ1-5|TRBD1
CASSFRGFNQPQHF
TGTGCCAGCAGTTTCAGGGGGTTCAATCAGCCCCAGCATTTT